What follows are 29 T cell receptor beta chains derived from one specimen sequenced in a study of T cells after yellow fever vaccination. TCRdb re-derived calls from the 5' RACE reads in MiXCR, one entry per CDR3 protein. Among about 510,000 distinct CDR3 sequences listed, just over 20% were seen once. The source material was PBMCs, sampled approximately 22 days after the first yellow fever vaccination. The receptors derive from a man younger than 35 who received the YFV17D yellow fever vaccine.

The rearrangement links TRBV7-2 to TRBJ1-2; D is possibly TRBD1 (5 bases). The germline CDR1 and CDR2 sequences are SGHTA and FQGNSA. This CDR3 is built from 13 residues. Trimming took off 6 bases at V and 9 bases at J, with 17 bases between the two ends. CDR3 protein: CASSPLGGGSYTF. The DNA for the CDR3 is TGTGCCAGCAGTCCTCTTGGGGGGGGGAGCTACACCTTC.

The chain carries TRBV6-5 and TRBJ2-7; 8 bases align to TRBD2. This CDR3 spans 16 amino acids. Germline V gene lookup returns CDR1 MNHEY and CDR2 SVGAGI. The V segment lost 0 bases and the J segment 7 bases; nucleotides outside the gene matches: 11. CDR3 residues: CASSYSSSGATWEQYF. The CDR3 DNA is TGTGCCAGCAGTTACTCGAGTAGCGGGGCCACGTGGGAGCAGTACTTC.

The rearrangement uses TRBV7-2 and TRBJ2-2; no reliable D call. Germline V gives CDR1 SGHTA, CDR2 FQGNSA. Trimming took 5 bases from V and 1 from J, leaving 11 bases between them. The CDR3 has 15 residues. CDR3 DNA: TGTGCCAGCAGCCGAAGTTACCTGAACACCGGGGAGCTGTTTTTT. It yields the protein CASSRSYLNTGELFF.

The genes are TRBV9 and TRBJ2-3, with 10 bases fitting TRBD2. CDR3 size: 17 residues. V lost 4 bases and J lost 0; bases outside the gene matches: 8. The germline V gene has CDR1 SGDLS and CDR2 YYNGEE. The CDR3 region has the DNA TGTGCCAGCAGCCTAGCGGGGGCCCCCCTTAGCACAGATACGCAGTATTTT. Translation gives CASSLAGAPLSTDTQYF.

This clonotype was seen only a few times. In DNA form, the CDR3 reads TGCGCCAGCAGCCAAGTCCAGAACACAGATACGCAGTATTTT. Translated, it gives CASSQVQNTDTQYF. The chain recombines TRBV4-1 with TRBJ2-3; D call uncertain. This CDR3 comprises 14 residues. Germline lookup yields CDR1 MGHRA and CDR2 YSYEKL. The V end lost 1 base, the J end lost 2 bases, and 7 bases lay between the germline ends.

The CDR3 reads CASNLLAGRDTQYF. The CDR3 nucleotides read TGTGCCAGCAACCTACTAGCTGGCCGAGATACGCAGTATTTT. V and J are TRBV7-8 and TRBJ2-3, with D perhaps TRBD2 (6 bases). CDR1 and CDR2 (germline): SGHVS, FQNEAQ. The CDR3 sequence is 14 residues long. Trimming left V 7 bases short and J 5 bases short, with 16 bases between.

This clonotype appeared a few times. CDR3 protein: CAPWGDTQYF. CDR3 nucleotide sequence: TGTGCTCCTTGGGGGGATACGCAGTATTTT. V usage is TRBV7-9 and J usage is TRBJ2-3; D may match TRBD1 or TRBD2 (5 bases each). From germline, CDR1 is SEHNR and CDR2 FQNEAQ (reference sequence). The CDR3 length is 10 residues.

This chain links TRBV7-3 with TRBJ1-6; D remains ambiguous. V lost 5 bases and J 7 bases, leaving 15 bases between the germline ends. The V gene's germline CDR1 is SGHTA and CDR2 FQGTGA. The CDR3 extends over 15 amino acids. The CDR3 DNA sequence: TGTGCCAGCAGCCCCGTTGGGAGATCGAATTCACCCCTCCACTTT. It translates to CASSPVGRSNSPLHF.

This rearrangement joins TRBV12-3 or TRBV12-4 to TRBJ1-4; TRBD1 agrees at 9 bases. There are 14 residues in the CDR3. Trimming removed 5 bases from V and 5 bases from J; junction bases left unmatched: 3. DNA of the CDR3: TGTGCCAGCAGTCGACAGGGGGGCAATGAAAAACTGTTTTTT. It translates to CASSRQGGNEKLFF.

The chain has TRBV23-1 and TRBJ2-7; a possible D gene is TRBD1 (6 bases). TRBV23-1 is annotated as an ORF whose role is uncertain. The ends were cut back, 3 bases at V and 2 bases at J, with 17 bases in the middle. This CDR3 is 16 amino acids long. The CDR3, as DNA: TGCGCCAGCAGTCACAACCGGGACACAAGTACCTACGAGCAGTACGTC. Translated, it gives CASSHNRDTSTYEQYV.

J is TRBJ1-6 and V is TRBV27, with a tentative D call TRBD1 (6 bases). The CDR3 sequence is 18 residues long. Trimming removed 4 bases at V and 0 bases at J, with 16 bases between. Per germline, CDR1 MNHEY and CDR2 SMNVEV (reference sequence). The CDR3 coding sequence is TGTGCCAGCAGTTCCACAGGGCCCTCGAGCTCCTATAATTCACCCCTCCACTTT. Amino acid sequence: CASSSTGPSSSYNSPLHF.

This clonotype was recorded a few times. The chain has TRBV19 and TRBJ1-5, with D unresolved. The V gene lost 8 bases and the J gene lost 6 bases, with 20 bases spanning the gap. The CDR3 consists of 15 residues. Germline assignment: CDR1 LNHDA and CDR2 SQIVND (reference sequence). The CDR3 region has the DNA TGTGCCAGTCGGCCCGGACGGCCGGTCGGTCAGCCCCAGCATTTT. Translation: CASRPGRPVGQPQHF.

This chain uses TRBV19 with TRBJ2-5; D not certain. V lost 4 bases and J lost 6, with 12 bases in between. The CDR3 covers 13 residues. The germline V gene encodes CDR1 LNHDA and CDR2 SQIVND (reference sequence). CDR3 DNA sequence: TGTGCCAGTAGTACCGCTTCGCCCCAGACCCAGTACTTC. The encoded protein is CASSTASPQTQYF.

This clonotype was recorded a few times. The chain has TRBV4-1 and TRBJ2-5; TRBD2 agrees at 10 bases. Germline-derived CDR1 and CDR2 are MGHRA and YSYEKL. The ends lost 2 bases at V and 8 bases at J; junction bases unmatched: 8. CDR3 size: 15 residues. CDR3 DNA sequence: TGCGCCAGCAGCCAACTAGCGGGGGTGCCCAGTACCCAGTACTTC. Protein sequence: CASSQLAGVPSTQYF.

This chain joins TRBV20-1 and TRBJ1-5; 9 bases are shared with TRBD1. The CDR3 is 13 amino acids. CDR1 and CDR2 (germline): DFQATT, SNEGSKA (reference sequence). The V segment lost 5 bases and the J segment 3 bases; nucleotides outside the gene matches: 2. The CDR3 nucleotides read TGCAGTGCTGGGACAGGGAACAATCAGCCCCAGCATTTT. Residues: CSAGTGNNQPQHF.

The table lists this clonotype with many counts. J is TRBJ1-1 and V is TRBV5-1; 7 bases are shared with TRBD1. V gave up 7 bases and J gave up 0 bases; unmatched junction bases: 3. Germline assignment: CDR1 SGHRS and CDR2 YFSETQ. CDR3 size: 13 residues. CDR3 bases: TGCGCCAGCGGACAGGAGATGAACACTGAAGCTTTCTTT. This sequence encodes CASGQEMNTEAFF.

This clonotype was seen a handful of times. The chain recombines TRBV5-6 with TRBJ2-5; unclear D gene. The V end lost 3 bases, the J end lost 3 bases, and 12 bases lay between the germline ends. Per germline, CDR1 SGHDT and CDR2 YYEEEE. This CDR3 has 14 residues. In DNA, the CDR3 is TGTGCCAGCAGCTGGCGCAACACTAAAGAGACCCAGTACTTC. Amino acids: CASSWRNTKETQYF.

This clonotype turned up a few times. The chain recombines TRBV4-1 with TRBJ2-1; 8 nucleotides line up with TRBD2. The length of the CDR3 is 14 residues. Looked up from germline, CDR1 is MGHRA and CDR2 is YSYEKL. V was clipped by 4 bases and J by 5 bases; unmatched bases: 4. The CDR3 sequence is CASSRAGVNNEQFF. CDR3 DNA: TGCGCCAGCAGCCGAGCGGGGGTAAACAATGAGCAGTTCTTC.

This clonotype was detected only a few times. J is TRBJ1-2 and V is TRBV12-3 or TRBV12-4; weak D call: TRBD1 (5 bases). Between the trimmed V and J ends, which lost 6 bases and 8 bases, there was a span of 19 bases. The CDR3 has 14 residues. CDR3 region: CASRPDSYPIGYTF. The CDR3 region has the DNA TGTGCCAGCAGACCCGACAGCTACCCCATCGGCTACACCTTC.

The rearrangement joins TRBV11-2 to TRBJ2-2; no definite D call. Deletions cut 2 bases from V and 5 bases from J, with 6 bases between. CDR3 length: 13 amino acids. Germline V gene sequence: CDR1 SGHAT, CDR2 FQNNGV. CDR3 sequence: CASSLIGTGELFF. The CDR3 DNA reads TGTGCCAGCAGCTTAATCGGGACCGGGGAGCTGTTTTTT.

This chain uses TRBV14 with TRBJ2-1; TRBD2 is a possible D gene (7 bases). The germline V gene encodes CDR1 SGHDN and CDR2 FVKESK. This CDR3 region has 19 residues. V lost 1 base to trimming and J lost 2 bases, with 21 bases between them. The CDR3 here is CASSQGAPETGGPYNEQFF. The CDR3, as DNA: TGTGCCAGCAGCCAAGGAGCCCCAGAGACCGGGGGGCCCTACAATGAGCAGTTCTTC.

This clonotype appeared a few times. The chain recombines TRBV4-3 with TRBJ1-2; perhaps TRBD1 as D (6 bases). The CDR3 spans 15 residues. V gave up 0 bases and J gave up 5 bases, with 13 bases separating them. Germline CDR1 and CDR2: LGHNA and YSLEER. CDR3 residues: CASSQESGQPYGYTF. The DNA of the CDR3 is TGCGCCAGCAGCCAAGAATCAGGACAGCCGTATGGCTACACCTTC.

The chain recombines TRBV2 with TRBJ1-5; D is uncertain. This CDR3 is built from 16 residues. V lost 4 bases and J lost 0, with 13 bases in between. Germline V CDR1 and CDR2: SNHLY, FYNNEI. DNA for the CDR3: TGTGCCAGCAGTGTTAACGTACCGTATAGCAATCAGCCCCAGCATTTT. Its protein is CASSVNVPYSNQPQHF.

The CDR3 bases are TGCGCCAGCAGTGGACAGCTGGGTAACTACGAGCAGTACTTC. It is translated as CASSGQLGNYEQYF. V is TRBV10-1 and J is TRBJ2-7, with D tentatively TRBD1 (5 bases). Per the germline V gene, CDR1 is WNHNN and CDR2 is SYGVQD (reference sequence). Between the trimmed V and J ends, which lost 4 bases and 3 bases, there was a span of 13 bases. CDR3 size: 14 residues.

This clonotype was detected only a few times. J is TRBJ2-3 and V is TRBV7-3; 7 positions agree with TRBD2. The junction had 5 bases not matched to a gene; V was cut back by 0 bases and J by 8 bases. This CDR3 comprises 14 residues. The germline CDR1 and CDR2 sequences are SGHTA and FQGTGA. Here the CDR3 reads CASSLTGTTPTQYF. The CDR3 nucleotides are TGTGCCAGCAGCTTAACTGGGACTACCCCTACGCAGTATTTT. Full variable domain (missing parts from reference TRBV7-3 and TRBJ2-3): GAGVSQTPSNKVTEKGKYVELRCDPISGHTALYWYRQSLGQGPEFLIYFQGTGAADDSGLPNDRFFAVRPEGSVSTLKIQRTERGDSAVYLCASSLTGTTPTQYFGPGTRLTVL.

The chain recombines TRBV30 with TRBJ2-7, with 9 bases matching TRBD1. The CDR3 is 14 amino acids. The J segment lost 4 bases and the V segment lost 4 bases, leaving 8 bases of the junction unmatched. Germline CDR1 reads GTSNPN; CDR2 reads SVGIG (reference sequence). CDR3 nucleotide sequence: TGTGCCTGGACCCAGACAGGGGGGATATACGAGCAGTACTTC. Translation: CAWTQTGGIYEQYF.

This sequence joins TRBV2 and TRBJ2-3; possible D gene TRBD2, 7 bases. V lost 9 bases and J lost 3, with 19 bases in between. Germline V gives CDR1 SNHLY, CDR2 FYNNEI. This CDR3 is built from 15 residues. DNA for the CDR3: TGTGCCAGAAGGACGGGGGGCCCTGATACAGATACGCAGTATTTT. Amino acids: CARRTGGPDTDTQYF.

The CDR3, as DNA: TGTGCCAGCTCACCAGTGGGACCGAACACTGAAGCTTTCTTT. This sequence encodes CASSPVGPNTEAFF. The chain combines TRBV18 with TRBJ1-1; D is possibly TRBD1 (5 bases). CDR1 and CDR2 from the germline V gene are KGHSH and LQKENI. The CDR3 has 14 residues. The ends were cut back, 2 bases at V and 1 base at J, with 8 bases in the middle.

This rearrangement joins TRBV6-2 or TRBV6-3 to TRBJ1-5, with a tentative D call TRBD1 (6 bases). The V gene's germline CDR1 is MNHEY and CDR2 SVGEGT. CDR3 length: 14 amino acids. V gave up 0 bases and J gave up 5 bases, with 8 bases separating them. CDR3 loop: CASSYSQGYQPQHF. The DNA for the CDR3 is TGTGCCAGCAGTTACTCACAGGGTTATCAGCCCCAGCATTTT.